These T cell receptor beta chains were read from a single sample in a study of blood T cell repertoires in COVID-19. Assay used: immunoSEQ multiplex PCR; TCRdb lists only in-frame clones, some missing. The table has 95,000 to 150,000 clones, roughly 89% seen once. Specimen: peripheral blood. These receptors all come from a man in his forties with acute or convalescent COVID-19. The CDR3 runs from the conserved cysteine through the conserved F or W. The order of the fields is J gene, D gene, clone size, CDR3 length, V gene, CDR3 protein, CDR3 DNA. A D gene is named only where the DNA matches it firmly. Part of the rows lack a size; the others show once, few, many or a class for expanded clones.

TRBJ2-3	NA	NA	15	TRBV7-9	CASSLVSGQRDTQYF	TGTGCCAGCAGCTTAGTTTCAGGGCAGAGAGATACGCAGTATTTT
TRBJ1-6	TRBD1	few	15	TRBV2	CASSAGTGSNSPLHF	TGTGCCAGCAGTGCCGGGACAGGGAGTAATTCACCCCTCCACTTT
TRBJ1-3	NA	NA	17	TRBV15	CATSRDGGASGGNTIYF	TGTGCCACCAGCAGAGATGGAGGGGCCTCCGGTGGAAACACCATATATTTT
TRBJ1-2	NA	NA	12	TRBV12-3/TRBV12-4	CASSFGGNGYTF	TGTGCCAGCAGTTTTGGAGGAAATGGCTACACCTTC
TRBJ2-2	TRBD1	NA	16	TRBV24-1	CATSDAGQGRTGELFF	TGTGCCACCAGTGATGCCGGACAGGGGCGGACCGGGGAGCTGTTTTTT
TRBJ2-3	TRBD2	few	15	TRBV7-2	CASRRAGALTDTQYF	TGTGCCAGCCGTCGAGCGGGAGCTCTGACAGATACGCAGTATTTT
TRBJ1-4	NA	NA	14	TRBV6-1	CASSEVWAGEKLFF	TGTGCCAGCAGTGAAGTATGGGCGGGGGAAAAACTGTTTTTT
TRBJ2-2	TRBD1	NA	15	TRBV3-1/TRBV3-2	CASSPGGSRAGELFF	TGTGCCAGCAGCCCAGGGGGATCTCGGGCCGGGGAGCTGTTTTTT
TRBJ1-6	NA	once	16	TRBV5-4	CASSYGPGRDNSPLHF	TGTGCCAGCAGCTATGGACCCGGGCGGGATAATTCACCCCTCCACTTT
TRBJ1-3	NA	few	16	TRBV4-3	CASSQATFRAGNTIYF	TGCGCCAGCAGCCAGGCAACCTTCAGGGCTGGAAACACCATATATTTT
TRBJ2-1	TRBD2	NA	19	TRBV6-2/TRBV6-3	CASSYPGLAGTRSYNEQFF	TGTGCCAGCAGTTACCCCGGACTAGCGGGCACCCGATCCTACAATGAGCAGTTCTTC
TRBJ2-6	NA	NA	16	TRBV5-1	CASSLGGRSGANVLTF	TGCGCCAGCAGCTTGGGAGGGCGCTCTGGGGCCAACGTCCTGACTTTC
TRBJ2-2	NA	NA	15	TRBV7-6	CASSPIDREVGELFF	TGTGCCAGCAGCCCTATCGACAGGGAGGTCGGGGAGCTGTTTTTT
TRBJ2-3	NA	NA	15	TRBV11-2	CASSLDRFQTDTQYF	TGTGCCAGCAGCTTAGATAGATTCCAAACAGATACGCAGTATTTT
TRBJ2-6	NA	once	18	TRBV5-1	CASSLAGLISSGANVLTF	TGCGCCAGCAGCTTGGCCGGTCTGATTTCCTCTGGGGCCAACGTCCTGACTTTC
TRBJ2-1	TRBD1	NA	14	TRBV2	CASSERTGGGEQFF	TGTGCCAGCAGTGAAAGGACAGGGGGTGGTGAGCAGTTCTTC
TRBJ1-2	NA	NA	13	TRBV5-1	CASRMVGEVGYTF	TGCGCCAGCAGAATGGTGGGCGAAGTTGGCTACACCTTC